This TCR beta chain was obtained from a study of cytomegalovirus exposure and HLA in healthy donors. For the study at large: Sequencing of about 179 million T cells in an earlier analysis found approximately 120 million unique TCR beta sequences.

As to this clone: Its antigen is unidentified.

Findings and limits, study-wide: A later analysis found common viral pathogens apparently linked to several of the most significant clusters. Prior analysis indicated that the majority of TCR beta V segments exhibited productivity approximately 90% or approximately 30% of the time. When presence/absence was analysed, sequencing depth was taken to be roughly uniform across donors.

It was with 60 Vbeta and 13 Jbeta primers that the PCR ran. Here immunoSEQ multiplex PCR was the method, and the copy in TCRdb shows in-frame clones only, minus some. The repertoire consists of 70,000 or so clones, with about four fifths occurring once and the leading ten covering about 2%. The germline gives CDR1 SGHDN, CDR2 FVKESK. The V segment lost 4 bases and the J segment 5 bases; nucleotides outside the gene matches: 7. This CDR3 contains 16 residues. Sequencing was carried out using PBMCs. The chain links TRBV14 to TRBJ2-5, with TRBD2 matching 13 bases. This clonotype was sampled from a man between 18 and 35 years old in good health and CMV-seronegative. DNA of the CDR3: TGTGCCAGCAGCCCGGGACTAGCGGGATACGGGGAGACCCAGTACTTC. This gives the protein CASSPGLAGYGETQYF. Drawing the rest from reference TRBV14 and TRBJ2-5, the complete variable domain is EAGVTQFPSHSVIEKGQTVTLRCDPISGHDNLYWYRRVMGKEIKFLLHFVKESKQDESGMPNNRFLAERTGGTYSTLKVQPAELEDSGVYFCASSPGLAGYGETQYFGPGTRLLVL.